These T cell receptor beta chains were read from a single sample in a study of CD8+ T cells in alopecia areata. TCRdb keeps only in-frame clones here, not all; method: immunoSEQ multiplex PCR. The sample comprises approximately 150,000 clones, 87% of which are singletons, and about 15% rests with the top ten. The specimen was CD8+ T cells sorted from blood, collected at week 0. The receptor source for this set is a human donor with alopecia areata. Both conserved end residues are part of each CDR3. A D gene is named only where the DNA matches it firmly. Expanded clones get a size class; other rows say once, few or many, or leave the size out.

V: TRBV6-5
size: -
D: TRBD1
J: TRBJ1-2
CDR3: CASSYGQGSGGYTF
DNA: TGTGCCAGCAGTTACGGACAGGGGTCGGGTGGCTACACCTTC

V: TRBV9
size: -
D: -
J: TRBJ2-7
CDR3: CASSAGTNYEQYF
DNA: TGTGCCAGCAGTGCCGGGACAAACTACGAGCAGTACTTC

V: TRBV7-9
size: -
D: -
J: TRBJ2-7
CDR3: CASSSSTKSYEQYF
DNA: TGTGCCAGCAGCTCCTCGACTAAATCCTACGAGCAGTACTTC

V: TRBV4-1
size: -
D: -
J: TRBJ1-5
CDR3: CASSQEPAGRGGQPQHF
DNA: TGCGCCAGCAGCCAAGAGCCGGCCGGGCGTGGAGGTCAGCCCCAGCATTTT

V: TRBV5-1
size: -
D: TRBD1
J: TRBJ2-1
CDR3: CASSLGDSSYNEQFF
DNA: TGCGCCAGCAGCTTGGGGGACAGCTCCTACAATGAGCAGTTCTTC

V: TRBV25-1
size: -
D: TRBD2
J: TRBJ2-3
CDR3: CASSESGGAGTDTQYF
DNA: TGTGCCAGCAGTGAATCCGGGGGGGCTGGAACAGATACGCAGTATTTT

V: TRBV7-9
size: -
D: TRBD1
J: TRBJ1-2
CDR3: CASSRDSSFYGYTF
DNA: TGTGCCAGCAGCCGGGACAGTAGCTTCTATGGCTACACCTTC

V: TRBV21-1
size: -
D: -
J: TRBJ2-7
CDR3: CASSKVRRDRRCEQYF
DNA: TGTGCCAGCAGCAAAGTTCGGAGGGACAGGAGGTGCGAGCAGTACTTC

V: TRBV10-3
size: -
D: -
J: TRBJ2-2
CDR3: CAISESKGTGELFF
DNA: TGTGCCATCAGTGAGTCAAAGGGTACCGGGGAGCTGTTTTTT

V: TRBV23-1
size: few
D: -
J: TRBJ2-3
CDR3: CASSHLKVDTQYF
DNA: TGCGCCAGCAGTCACTTAAAGGTGGATACGCAGTATTTT

V: TRBV11-2
size: -
D: -
J: TRBJ1-4
CDR3: CASSFRGGANEKLFF
DNA: TGTGCCAGCAGCTTTCGAGGGGGGGCTAATGAAAAACTGTTTTTT

V: TRBV7-9
size: once
D: -
J: TRBJ2-7
CDR3: CASSPSSDYEQYF
DNA: TGTGCCAGCAGCCCTTCGTCCGACTACGAGCAGTACTTC

V: TRBV30
size: -
D: -
J: TRBJ2-7
CDR3: CAWSVGGGTTYEQYF
DNA: TGTGCCTGGAGTGTAGGGGGGGGCACCACCTACGAGCAGTACTTC

V: TRBV29-1
size: -
D: TRBD1
J: TRBJ2-2
CDR3: CSVETDRAAGELFF
DNA: TGCAGCGTTGAAACTGACAGGGCGGCCGGGGAGCTGTTTTTT

V: TRBV19
size: medium-sized
D: -
J: TRBJ2-1
CDR3: CAIAKGGDYNEQFF
DNA: TGTGCCATCGCAAAAGGGGGGGATTACAATGAGCAGTTCTTC

V: TRBV2
size: once
D: TRBD1
J: TRBJ1-5
CDR3: CASSGTGGISNQPQHF
DNA: TGTGCCAGCAGCGGGACAGGGGGCATTAGCAATCAGCCCCAGCATTTT

V: TRBV27
size: -
D: -
J: TRBJ1-1
CDR3: CASTNRANTEAFF
DNA: TGTGCCAGCACAAACAGGGCGAACACTGAAGCTTTCTTT

V: TRBV13
size: -
D: TRBD1
J: TRBJ2-7
CDR3: CASSGAGTGTDGEQYF
DNA: TGTGCCAGCAGCGGCGCCGGTACCGGGACAGATGGCGAGCAGTACTTC

V: TRBV7-9
size: -
D: -
J: TRBJ2-5
CDR3: CASSLGLGETQYF
DNA: TGTGCCAGCAGCTTAGGGCTGGGGGAGACCCAGTACTTC

V: TRBV5-8
size: -
D: -
J: TRBJ2-7
CDR3: CASSLVQFETYEQYF
DNA: TGTGCCAGCAGCTTGGTTCAGTTTGAAACCTACGAGCAGTACTTC

V: TRBV19
size: -
D: TRBD1
J: TRBJ1-2
CDR3: CASSLMTGNSGYTF
DNA: TGTGCCAGTAGTCTTATGACAGGGAACAGTGGCTACACCTTC

V: TRBV27
size: -
D: -
J: TRBJ1-1
CDR3: CASSPMGFTEAFF
DNA: TGTGCCAGCAGTCCTATGGGGTTCACTGAAGCTTTCTTT

V: TRBV27
size: -
D: -
J: TRBJ2-3
CDR3: CASSTTRDLTDTQYF
DNA: TGTGCCAGCAGTACCACCCGAGATCTCACAGATACGCAGTATTTT

V: TRBV7-9
size: few
D: TRBD1
J: TRBJ2-7
CDR3: CASSSRDSSYEQYF
DNA: TGTGCCAGCAGCTCCCGGGACAGTTCCTACGAGCAGTACTTC

V: TRBV27
size: -
D: -
J: TRBJ2-1
CDR3: CASSLGTPTYNEQFF
DNA: TGTGCCAGCAGTTTGGGGACTCCTACCTACAATGAGCAGTTCTTC

V: TRBV7-9
size: -
D: -
J: TRBJ2-5
CDR3: CASSSPSGEETQYF
DNA: TGTGCCAGCAGCTCCCCTTCGGGGGAAGAGACCCAGTACTTC

V: TRBV29-1
size: -
D: -
J: TRBJ2-2
CDR3: CSGSGLNTGELFF
DNA: TGCAGCGGGAGCGGGTTGAACACCGGGGAGCTGTTTTTT

V: TRBV6-1
size: -
D: -
J: TRBJ1-2
CDR3: CASPGTLYGYTF
DNA: TGTGCCAGCCCCGGGACCCTCTATGGCTACACCTTC

V: TRBV5-5
size: -
D: -
J: TRBJ1-2
CDR3: CASSLNLSGLQVSNYGYTF
DNA: TGTGCCAGCAGCTTGAATCTTTCGGGACTCCAAGTAAGCAACTATGGCTACACCTTC